A selection of T cell receptor beta chains follows, all from one sample in a study of T cell responses to AZD1222 COVID-19 vaccine. Here immunoSEQ multiplex PCR was the method, and the copy in TCRdb shows in-frame clones only, minus some. The repertoire holds approximately 70,000 clones, about nine tenths seen once, with roughly 2.4% in the top ten. The sequences come from peripheral blood, collected on day 0 of AZD1222 vaccination. These receptor sequences come from an adult in good health. CDR3s include the opening cysteine and the closing phenylalanine or tryptophan. D genes are given only for firm matches. Only some rows state a clone size, as once, few, many or a class for expanded clones.

j_call	clone_size	d_call	v_call	cdr3_aa	cdr3_nt
TRBJ2-5	NA	TRBD2	TRBV6-1	CASSDGLAGVETQYF	TGTGCCAGCAGTGACGGACTAGCGGGAGTAGAGACCCAGTACTTC
TRBJ1-1	NA	NA	TRBV6-5	CASRLRTTNTEAFF	TGTGCCAGCAGACTCAGGACCACGAACACTGAAGCTTTCTTT
TRBJ1-2	once	NA	TRBV2	CASSVGLYGYTF	TGTGCCAGCAGTGTTGGGTTATATGGCTACACCTTC
TRBJ1-4	NA	NA	TRBV25-1	CASSESVSRVANEKLFF	TGTGCCAGCAGTGAATCCGTCTCGAGGGTTGCTAATGAAAAACTGTTTTTT
TRBJ2-1	once	NA	TRBV3-1/TRBV3-2	CASSQSRDNEQFF	TGTGCCAGCAGCCAGAGCAGGGACAATGAGCAGTTCTTC
TRBJ2-2	NA	NA	TRBV28	CASEGSGRTGELFF	TGTGCCAGCGAGGGATCCGGCCGCACCGGGGAGCTGTTTTTT
TRBJ1-2	NA	NA	TRBV10-3	CAISEPGSPGANYGYTF	TGTGCCATCAGTGAGCCCGGGTCCCCAGGGGCTAACTATGGCTACACCTTC
TRBJ2-7	NA	TRBD1	TRBV14	CASSQDLGQMAYEQYF	TGTGCCAGCAGCCAAGATCTGGGACAGATGGCCTACGAGCAGTACTTC
TRBJ1-5	NA	NA	TRBV28	CASSLRGIDNQPQHF	TGTGCCAGCAGTTTACGGGGGATTGACAATCAGCCCCAGCATTTT
TRBJ2-3	NA	TRBD2	TRBV11-2	CASSLGAGGSDTQYF	TGTGCCAGCAGCTTAGGAGCGGGAGGGTCAGATACGCAGTATTTT
TRBJ2-1	NA	TRBD2	TRBV6-4	CASSDGVAGASEQFF	TGTGCCAGCAGTGACGGGGTAGCGGGAGCTTCGGAGCAGTTCTTC
TRBJ2-5	NA	NA	TRBV11-1	CASSLPTQETQYF	TGTGCCAGCAGCTTACCTACACAAGAGACCCAGTACTTC
TRBJ2-2	NA	NA	TRBV9	CASSSSGSGAGELFF	TGTGCCAGCAGCTCCTCAGGGTCAGGTGCCGGGGAGCTGTTTTTT
TRBJ2-7	NA	TRBD2	TRBV19	CASSGTSGRLGLGSSYEQYF	TGTGCCAGTAGTGGGACTAGCGGGAGATTAGGACTCGGGAGCTCCTACGAGCAGTACTTC
TRBJ2-1	NA	NA	TRBV6-6	CASSTVNEQFF	TGTGCCAGCAGTACGGTCAATGAGCAGTTCTTC
TRBJ2-7	once	TRBD2	TRBV27	CASSYHRTSGSFTPYEQYF	TGTGCCAGCAGTTATCACCGGACTAGCGGGAGCTTTACTCCCTACGAGCAGTACTTC
TRBJ1-1	NA	TRBD1	TRBV19	CASSIEDRATGSFF	TGTGCCAGTAGTATCGAGGACAGGGCCACGGGTTCTTTCTTT
TRBJ2-3	NA	NA	TRBV19	CASSPRDTTDTQYF	TGTGCCAGTAGTCCCCGGGACACCACAGATACGCAGTATTTT
TRBJ2-1	NA	NA	TRBV7-3	CASSLLPSNEQFF	TGTGCCAGCAGCCTCCTTCCCTCCAATGAGCAGTTCTTC
TRBJ1-1	NA	NA	TRBV19	CASSIVGDTEAFF	TGTGCCAGTAGTATAGTAGGGGACACTGAAGCTTTCTTT
TRBJ2-5	NA	NA	TRBV24-1	CATSDSREETQYF	TGTGCCACCAGTGATTCGCGTGAGGAGACCCAGTACTTC
TRBJ2-7	NA	TRBD2	TRBV4-2	CASSQELATSYEQYF	TGTGCCAGCAGCCAAGAACTAGCGACCTCCTACGAGCAGTACTTC
TRBJ2-3	NA	NA	TRBV6-5	CASGGDRTADTQYF	TGTGCCAGCGGGGGGGACAGGACGGCAGATACGCAGTATTTT
TRBJ2-1	NA	NA	TRBV5-8	CASSLDASVLSTEQFF	TGTGCCAGCAGCTTGGATGCTAGCGTCCTTTCTACTGAGCAGTTCTTC
TRBJ2-2	NA	NA	TRBV5-4	CASSRATGNTGELFF	TGTGCCAGCAGCCGGGCAACAGGGAACACCGGGGAGCTGTTTTTT
TRBJ2-7	NA	NA	TRBV6-1	CASSEDGNYEQYF	TGTGCCAGCAGTGAAGATGGGAACTACGAGCAGTACTTC
TRBJ2-3	once	NA	TRBV14	CASSQGPTPSTDTQYF	TGTGCCAGCAGCCAAGGCCCAACGCCTAGCACAGATACGCAGTATTTT
TRBJ1-2	few	NA	TRBV10-3	CAIRYPDQLHYTF	TGTGCCATCAGGTATCCGGATCAACTCCACTACACCTTC
TRBJ2-7	NA	NA	TRBV29-1	CSVEVGRSSYEQYF	TGCAGCGTTGAAGTTGGCAGGTCCTCCTACGAGCAGTACTTC
TRBJ2-2	NA	NA	TRBV7-9	CASSLRNTGELFF	TGTGCCAGCAGCTTACGGAACACCGGGGAGCTGTTTTTT
TRBJ1-6	NA	NA	TRBV14	CASSRGTPNNSPLHF	TGTGCCAGCAGCCGCGGGACACCAAATAATTCACCCCTCCACTTT
TRBJ1-1	NA	TRBD1	TRBV15	CATSSTGDTEAFF	TGTGCCACCAGCAGCACAGGGGACACTGAAGCTTTCTTT
TRBJ2-7	NA	TRBD2	TRBV18	CASSPPSGSTYEQYF	TGTGCCAGCTCACCACCGAGCGGGAGTACCTACGAGCAGTACTTC
TRBJ2-7	few	NA	TRBV2	CASNQRETSYEQYF	TGTGCCAGCAACCAAAGGGAGACGTCCTACGAGCAGTACTTC
TRBJ2-1	NA	TRBD1	TRBV7-9	CASSDRGLGNEQFF	TGTGCCAGCAGCGACAGGGGGTTAGGCAATGAGCAGTTCTTC
TRBJ2-7	NA	TRBD2	TRBV4-2	CASSQGRGIYEQYF	TGTGCCAGCAGCCAGGGGCGGGGGATCTACGAGCAGTACTTC
TRBJ1-1	NA	NA	TRBV12-3/TRBV12-4	CASTLRGEAFF	TGTGCCAGCACCCTAAGGGGTGAAGCTTTCTTT
TRBJ2-5	NA	NA	TRBV7-3	CASSRMNF	TGTGCCAGCAGCCGGATGAACTTC
TRBJ2-5	NA	NA	TRBV3-1/TRBV3-2	CASSHSRVQYF	TGTGCCAGCAGCCATTCTAGGGTCCAGTACTTC
TRBJ2-6	NA	NA	TRBV4-1	CASSQNIASGANVLTF	TGCGCCAGCAGCCAAAATATTGCCTCTGGGGCCAACGTCCTGACTTTC
TRBJ1-1	NA	TRBD1	TRBV5-1	CASRLGTGMNTEAFF	TGCGCCAGCAGATTAGGGACAGGAATGAACACTGAAGCTTTCTTT
TRBJ2-1	NA	TRBD2	TRBV2	CASGRTSVDNEQFF	TGTGCCAGCGGGAGGACTAGCGTCGACAATGAGCAGTTCTTC
TRBJ1-2	NA	NA	TRBV9	CASSANGQFTRGYTF	TGTGCCAGCAGCGCGAACGGACAGTTTACGCGGGGCTACACCTTC
TRBJ2-3	NA	TRBD1	TRBV5-1	CASSLTGVNTDTQYF	TGCGCCAGCAGCTTAACAGGGGTAAACACAGATACGCAGTATTTT
TRBJ2-3	NA	NA	TRBV7-9	CASSPWGDRESSTDTQYF	TGTGCCAGCAGCCCCTGGGGTGACCGAGAGTCTAGCACAGATACGCAGTATTTT
TRBJ1-3	NA	NA	TRBV6-2/TRBV6-3	CASSPSGPYSGNTIYF	TGTGCCAGCAGCCCTTCGGGTCCTTACTCTGGAAACACCATATATTTT
TRBJ2-3	NA	NA	TRBV7-9	CASSLDRVGTDTQYF	TGTGCCAGCAGCTTAGACAGGGTTGGGACAGATACGCAGTATTTT
TRBJ2-2	NA	NA	TRBV19	CASSVFYTNSGELFF	TGTGCCAGTAGCGTCTTCTACACGAACAGCGGGGAGCTGTTTTTT
TRBJ2-7	once	NA	TRBV4-3	CASSRGGGYEQYF	TGCGCCAGCAGCCGCGGCGGCGGGTACGAGCAGTACTTC
TRBJ2-2	NA	NA	TRBV6-6	CASSQLGRLRGTGELFF	TGTGCCAGCAGTCAGCTTGGCAGGTTAAGAGGAACCGGGGAGCTGTTTTTT
TRBJ1-6	NA	TRBD1	TRBV25-1	CASTLGTGLNSPLHF	TGTGCCAGCACCTTAGGGACAGGGTTAAACTCACCCCTCCACTTT